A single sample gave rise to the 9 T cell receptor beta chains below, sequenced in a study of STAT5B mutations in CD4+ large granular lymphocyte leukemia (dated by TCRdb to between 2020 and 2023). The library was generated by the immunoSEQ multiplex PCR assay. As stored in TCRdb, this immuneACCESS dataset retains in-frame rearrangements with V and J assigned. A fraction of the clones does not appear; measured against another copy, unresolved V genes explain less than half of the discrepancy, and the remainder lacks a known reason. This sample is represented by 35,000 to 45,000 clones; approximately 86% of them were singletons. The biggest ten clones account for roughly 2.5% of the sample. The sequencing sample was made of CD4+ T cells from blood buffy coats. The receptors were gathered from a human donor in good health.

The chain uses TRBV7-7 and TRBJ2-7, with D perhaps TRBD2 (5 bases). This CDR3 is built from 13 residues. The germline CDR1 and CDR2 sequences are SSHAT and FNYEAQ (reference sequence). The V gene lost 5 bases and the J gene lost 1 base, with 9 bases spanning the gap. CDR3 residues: CASSVDWSYEQYF. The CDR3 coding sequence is TGTGCCAGCAGCGTGGACTGGTCCTACGAGCAGTACTTC.

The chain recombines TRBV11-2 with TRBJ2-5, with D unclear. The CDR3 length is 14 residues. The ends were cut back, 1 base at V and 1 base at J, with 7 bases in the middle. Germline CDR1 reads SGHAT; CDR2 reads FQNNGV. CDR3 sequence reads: CASSLVATQETQYF. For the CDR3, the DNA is TGTGCCAGCAGCTTAGTTGCAACCCAAGAGACCCAGTACTTC.

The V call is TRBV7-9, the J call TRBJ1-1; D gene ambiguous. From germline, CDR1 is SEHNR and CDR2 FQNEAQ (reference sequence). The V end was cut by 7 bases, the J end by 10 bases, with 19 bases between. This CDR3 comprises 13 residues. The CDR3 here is CASKRGTLTAAFF. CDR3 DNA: TGTGCCAGCAAGCGAGGCACCCTAACCGCAGCTTTCTTT. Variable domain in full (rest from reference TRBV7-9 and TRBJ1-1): DTGVSQNPRHKITKRGQNVTFRCDPISEHNRLYWYRQTLGQGPEFLTYFQNEAQLEKSRLLSDRFSAERPKGSFSTLEIQRTEQGDSAMYLCASKRGTLTAAFFGQGTRLTVV.

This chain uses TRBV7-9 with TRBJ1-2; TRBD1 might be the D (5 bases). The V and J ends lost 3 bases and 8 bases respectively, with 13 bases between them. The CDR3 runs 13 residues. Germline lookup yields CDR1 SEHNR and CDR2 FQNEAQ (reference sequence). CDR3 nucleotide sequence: TGTGCCAGCAGCTTTCGAGGGGCTTGGGGCTACACCTTC. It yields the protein CASSFRGAWGYTF.

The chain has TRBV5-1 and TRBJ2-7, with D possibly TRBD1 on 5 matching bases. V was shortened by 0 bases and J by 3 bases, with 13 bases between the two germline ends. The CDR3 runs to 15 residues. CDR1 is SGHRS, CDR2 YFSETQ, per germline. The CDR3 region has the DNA TGCGCCAGCAGCTTGGGTGACAGCCGCTACTACGAGCAGTACTTC. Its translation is CASSLGDSRYYEQYF.

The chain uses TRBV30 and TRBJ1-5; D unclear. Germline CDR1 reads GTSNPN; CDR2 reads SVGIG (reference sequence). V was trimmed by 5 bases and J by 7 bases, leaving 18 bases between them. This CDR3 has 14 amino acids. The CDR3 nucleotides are TGTGCCTGGGGTACCCGGGCCGCGGGGCAGCCCCAGCATTTT. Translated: CAWGTRAAGQPQHF.

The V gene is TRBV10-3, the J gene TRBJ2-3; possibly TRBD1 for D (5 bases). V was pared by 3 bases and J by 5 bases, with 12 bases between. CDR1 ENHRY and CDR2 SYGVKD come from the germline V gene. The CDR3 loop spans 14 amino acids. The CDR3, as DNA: TGTGCCATCAGTGATAAGGGGCGCTTAGATACGCAGTATTTT. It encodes CAISDKGRLDTQYF.

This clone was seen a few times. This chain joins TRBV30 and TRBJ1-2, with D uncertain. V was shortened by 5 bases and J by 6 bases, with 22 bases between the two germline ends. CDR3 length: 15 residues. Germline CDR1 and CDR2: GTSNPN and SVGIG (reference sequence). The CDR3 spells CAWEVWETPGDGYTF. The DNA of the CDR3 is TGTGCCTGGGAAGTGTGGGAGACCCCCGGGGATGGCTACACCTTC.

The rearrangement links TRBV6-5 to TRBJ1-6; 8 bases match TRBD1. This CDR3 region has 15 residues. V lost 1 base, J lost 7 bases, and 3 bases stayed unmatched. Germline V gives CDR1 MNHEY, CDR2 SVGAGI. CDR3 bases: TGTGCCAGCAGTTACTGGGACAGGAGAAATTCACCCCTCCACTTT. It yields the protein CASSYWDRRNSPLHF.